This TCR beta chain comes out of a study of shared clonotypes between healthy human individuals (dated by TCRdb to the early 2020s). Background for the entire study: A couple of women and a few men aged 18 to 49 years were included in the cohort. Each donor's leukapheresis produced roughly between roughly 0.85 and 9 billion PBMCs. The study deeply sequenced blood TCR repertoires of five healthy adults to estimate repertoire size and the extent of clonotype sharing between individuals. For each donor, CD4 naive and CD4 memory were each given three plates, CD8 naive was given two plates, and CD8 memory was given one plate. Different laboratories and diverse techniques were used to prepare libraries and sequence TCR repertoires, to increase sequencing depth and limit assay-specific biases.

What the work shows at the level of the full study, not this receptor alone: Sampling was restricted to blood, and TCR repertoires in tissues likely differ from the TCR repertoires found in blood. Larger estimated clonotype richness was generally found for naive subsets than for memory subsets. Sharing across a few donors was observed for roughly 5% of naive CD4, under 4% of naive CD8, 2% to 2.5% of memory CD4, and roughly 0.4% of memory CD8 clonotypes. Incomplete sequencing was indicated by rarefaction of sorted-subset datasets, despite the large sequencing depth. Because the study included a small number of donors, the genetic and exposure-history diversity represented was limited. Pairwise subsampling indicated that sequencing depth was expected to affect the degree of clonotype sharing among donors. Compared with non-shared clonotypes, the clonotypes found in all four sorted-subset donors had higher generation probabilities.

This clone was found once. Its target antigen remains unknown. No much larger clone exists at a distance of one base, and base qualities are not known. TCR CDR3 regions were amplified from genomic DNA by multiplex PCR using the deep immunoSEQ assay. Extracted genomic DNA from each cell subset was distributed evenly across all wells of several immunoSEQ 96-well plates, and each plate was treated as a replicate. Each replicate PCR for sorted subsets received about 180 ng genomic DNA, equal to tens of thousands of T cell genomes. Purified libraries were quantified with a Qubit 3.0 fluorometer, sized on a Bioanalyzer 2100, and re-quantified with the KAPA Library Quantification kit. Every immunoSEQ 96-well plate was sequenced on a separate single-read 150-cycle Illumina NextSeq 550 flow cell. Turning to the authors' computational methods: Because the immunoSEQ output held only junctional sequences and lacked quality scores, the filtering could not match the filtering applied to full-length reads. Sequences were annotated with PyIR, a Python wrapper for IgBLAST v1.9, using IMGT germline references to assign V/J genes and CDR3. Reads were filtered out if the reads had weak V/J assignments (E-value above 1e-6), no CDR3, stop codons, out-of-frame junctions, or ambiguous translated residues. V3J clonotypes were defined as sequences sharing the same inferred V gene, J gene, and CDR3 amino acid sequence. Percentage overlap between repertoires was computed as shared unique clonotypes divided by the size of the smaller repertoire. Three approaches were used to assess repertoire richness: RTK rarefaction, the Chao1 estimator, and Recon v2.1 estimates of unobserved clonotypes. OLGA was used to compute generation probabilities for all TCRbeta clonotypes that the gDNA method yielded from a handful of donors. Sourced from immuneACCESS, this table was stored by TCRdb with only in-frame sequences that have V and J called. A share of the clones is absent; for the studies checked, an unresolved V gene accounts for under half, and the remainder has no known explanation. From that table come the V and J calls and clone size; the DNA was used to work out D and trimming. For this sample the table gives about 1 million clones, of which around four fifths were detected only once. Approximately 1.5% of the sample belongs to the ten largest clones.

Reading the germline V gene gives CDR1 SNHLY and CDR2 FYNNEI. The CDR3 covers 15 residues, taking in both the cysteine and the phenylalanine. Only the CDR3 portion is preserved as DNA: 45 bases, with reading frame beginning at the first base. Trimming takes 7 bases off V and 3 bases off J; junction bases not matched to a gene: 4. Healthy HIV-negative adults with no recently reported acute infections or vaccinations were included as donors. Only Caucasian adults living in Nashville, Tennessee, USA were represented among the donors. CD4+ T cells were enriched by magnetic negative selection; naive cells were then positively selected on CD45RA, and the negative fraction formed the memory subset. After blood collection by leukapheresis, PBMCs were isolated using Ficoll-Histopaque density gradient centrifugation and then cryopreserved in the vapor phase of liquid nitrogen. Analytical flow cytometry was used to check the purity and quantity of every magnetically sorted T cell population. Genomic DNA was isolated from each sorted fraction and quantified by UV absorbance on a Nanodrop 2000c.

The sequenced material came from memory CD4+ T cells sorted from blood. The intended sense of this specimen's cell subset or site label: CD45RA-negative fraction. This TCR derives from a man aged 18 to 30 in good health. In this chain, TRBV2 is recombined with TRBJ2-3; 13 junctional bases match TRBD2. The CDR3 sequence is CASTTSGRGTDTQYF. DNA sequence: TGTGCCAGCACCACTAGCGGGAGGGGAACAGATACGCAGTATTTT.